A single TCR beta chain is shown here with its context. Here immunoSEQ multiplex PCR was the method, and the copy in TCRdb shows in-frame clones only, minus some. The sample has fewer than 1.4 million clones, 75% to 80% seen once. The data stem from a study of shared clonotypes between healthy human individuals. V was pared by 4 bases and J by 2 bases, with 5 bases of the junction left unmatched. The CDR3 is 15 amino acids. Germline V lookup: CDR1 SGHNT, CDR2 YYREEE (reference sequence). The source is a young man in good health. Some clones in this sample may be carry-over from other donors' samples. The rearrangement links TRBV5-4 to TRBJ2-7; 11 nucleotides agree with TRBD2. The sample comprised memory CD4+ T cells from PBMCs. The sample's subset: CD45RA-negative fraction. This CDR3 reads CASSTRLAGTYEQYF. The CDR3 region has the DNA TGTGCCAGCAGCACCCGACTAGCGGGGACCTACGAGCAGTACTTC.